Given below is one TCR beta chain in context. This clone's antigen is unknown. Base qualities are missing; no much larger clone stands one base away. Libraries were made using PCR. DNA from cultured CD4+ T cells was subjected to TCR sequencing with the Oncomine TCR Beta short-read assay at the Johns Hopkins FTIC core. The QIAamp micro DNA kit was used to extract genomic DNA from the cultured CD4+ T cells. The Oncomine TCR Beta libraries from cultured CD4+ T cells were pooled using unique dual indexes and then sequenced on an Illumina iSeq 100. The authors processed their data as follows. Non-productive sequences were removed, and CDR3s not starting with C, not ending with F or W, or shorter than 7 amino acids were discarded. Antigen-specific clonotypes were identified with the MANAFEST web application by comparing peptide-stimulated wells with reference and other culture wells. For a clone to be called positive, the clone needed an FDR below 0.05, an odds ratio above 5, and a productive frequency above 0.1% in at least two of three replicate wells. Cross-reactive clonotypes were defined as significantly expanded in both SARS-CoV-2 spike wells and at least one common cold coronavirus spike condition. Levenshtein distances (stringdist) and unrooted phylogenetic trees (ape) in R version 3.6.1 were used to assess CDR3 homology. TCRdb reprocessing: public reads trimmed at Q25 with fastp, clones called with MiXCR, in-frame beta chains kept. Rows matching on CDR3 protein sequence are summarized as one entry with the most common DNA and genes. It is TCRdb's table, rather than the study itself, that gives the V and J calls and clone size. The sample table lists 15,000 or so distinct CDR3 sequences, roughly 53% of them with a count of one. Around 10% of the sample is in the top ten clones.

CDR1 and CDR2, looked up from the germline V gene (reference sequence), are DFQATT and SNEGSKA. The junction carries 13 bases between V and J, which are trimmed by 4 bases and 5 bases respectively. The CDR3, from cysteine to phenylalanine, totals 13 residues. The kept DNA is CDR3 alone, 39 bases in frame from the first base. The data were taken from a study of vaccination and CD4 T cells after COVID-19 (dated by TCRdb to the early 2020s). About the investigation overall: SARS-CoV-2 positivity had been established in the convalescent patients by nasal swab PCR, and mild disease was recorded in under ten of these patients and severe disease in one. In the convalescent cohort there were six males and four females, among whom were two Hispanic individuals, seven Caucasians, two Asians and one multiracial person. Participants got two doses of the Pfizer-BioNTech BNT162b2 vaccine (n=8) or two doses of the Moderna mRNA-1273 vaccine (n=2). Post-COVID blood samples from convalescent patients were collected a median of roughly 100 days after diagnosis, with a range of roughly 35 to 180 days. Post-vaccine blood samples were collected a median of about 69 days after the second vaccine dose, ranging from about 13 to 250 days. Overlapping spike peptide pools from SARS-CoV-2 and from the common cold coronaviruses HCoV-NL63, HCoV-OC43 and HCoV-229E were used as culture stimuli. Control cultures used a CEFX viral epitope pool as positive control, an HIV-1 Nef peptide pool as negative control, or no peptide. The spike-specific CD4+ TCR repertoire was compared before and after mRNA vaccination in approximately ten COVID-19 convalescent patients and a handful of infection-naive healthy vaccine recipients. Here is what the overall study found, with its caveats: The number of convalescent patients in the study was relatively small, and the study did not examine early timepoints following natural infection. An increase in the median number of SARS-CoV-2-reactive clonotypes from some 20 after infection to about 39 after vaccination was observed, but the change was not found to be significant. In convalescent patients, nearly all vaccine-specific clones (304 of 307) were found to be mono-reactive for SARS-CoV-2 spike rather than cross-reactive with common cold coronaviruses. In convalescent patients, a median approximately 83% of post-vaccine SARS-CoV-2-reactive clones were detected only after vaccination, and vaccine-specific priming was suggested by this finding.

The sample's treatment or condition label, decoded: approximately nine-day PBMC culture with coronavirus spike peptide pools or control peptides (ViraFEST assay). The study used the ViraFEST assay, which expanded antigen-specific T cells with peptide pools and then identified expanded clonotypes by TCR sequencing. Positive SARS-CoV-2 PCR tests in the convalescent patients dated from March to December 2020, before Alpha, Beta and Delta variants emerged in the United States. More than 1.5 million PBMCs per well were cultured in IMDM with 5% human AB serum and about 9.7 IU/ml IL-2, plus 10 ug/ml peptide pools. On days 3 and 7, half of the culture medium was replaced with fresh IL-2-containing medium. After 9 to 10 days of culture, CD4+ T cells were isolated by negative selection using the EasySep CD4+ T cell isolation kit. PBMCs were separated from whole blood using Ficoll-Paque Plus gradient centrifugation and then either used fresh or cryopreserved at -140C. Culture conditions were generally each tested in triplicate wells.

The rearrangement joined TRBV20-1 to TRBJ2-3, with the D gene not clear enough to name. This sequence was found in a human donor who had recovered from COVID-19. The source material was CD4+ T cells from blood, cultured in vitro, sampled before SARS-CoV-2 vaccination. The CDR3 reads CSAIHSDGDTQYF. The nucleotides read TGCAGTGCTATTCACTCGGACGGAGATACGCAGTATTTT.